This T cell receptor (beta chain) was captured in a study of cytomegalovirus exposure and HLA in healthy donors. V dropped 1 base and J dropped 6; count of bases not matched to a gene: 3. Germline-derived CDR1 and CDR2 are KGHSH and LQKENI. The CDR3 is 15 residues long. Study-level findings and limits: Looking again later, the authors saw that most CMV-associated TCR beta chains seemed HLA-restricted.

Of note for this clone: No antigen is known for it.

In the PCR, 60 Vbeta and 13 Jbeta primers were used. Repertoires were generated with immunoSEQ multiplex PCR, while TCRdb's copy carries only in-frame clones and drops some. The sample consists of 150,000 to 200,000 clones, about three quarters of them appearing once. Sequencing was performed on PBMCs. The clonotype was recovered from a woman between 35 and 50 years old in good health and CMV-seronegative. The V call is TRBV18, the J call TRBJ1-4, with 9 bases fitting TRBD1. The CDR3 DNA reads as TGTGCCAGCTCACCACTGGGACAGGGTCATGAAAAACTGTTTTTT. Translating gives CASSPLGQGHEKLFF.